One and the same sample provided the 26 T cell receptor beta chains below, sequenced in a study of vaccination effects on CD4 cells after COVID-19. Subsequent to a culture period of around eleven days, CD4+ T cells were isolated. No antigen is known for these receptors. Clones were sequenced by immunoSEQ multiplex PCR, and TCRdb holds only the in-frame ones, with some missing. The repertoire holds 37,000 or so clones, with 68% as singletons. This sample comprised CD4+ T cells from PBMCs cultured without peptide, obtained before COVID-19 vaccination. The receptors stem from a human donor who received a COVID-19 vaccine.

This chain uses TRBV3-1 (or the pseudogene TRBV3-2) with TRBJ1-1, with D unresolved. The length of the CDR3 is 15 residues. Per germline, CDR1 LGHDT and CDR2 YNNKEL (reference sequence). Trimming pared 1 base from V and 6 bases from J, leaving 15 bases between. The CDR3 DNA reads TGTGCCAGCAGCCAAGGGTACCGGGCGGTATCTGAAGCTTTCTTT. The encoded protein is CASSQGYRAVSEAFF.

The gene calls are TRBV6-5 and TRBJ2-3; 8 bases align to TRBD2. The CDR3 has 14 residues. Trimming at V came to 6 bases and at J to 2 bases, leaving 4 bases not matched to a gene. Germline loops: CDR1 MNHEY, CDR2 SVGAGI. The CDR3 loop is CASRRGVNTDTQYF. DNA for the CDR3: TGTGCCAGCAGGCGGGGGGTGAACACAGATACGCAGTATTTT.

This clone was detected only a few times. The chain recombines TRBV7-2 with TRBJ2-3; D unresolved. Germline CDR1 reads SGHTA; CDR2 reads FQGNSA. The CDR3 loop spans 14 amino acids. V was shortened by 5 bases and J by 4 bases, with 13 bases between the two germline ends. CDR3: CASSPYVGPDTQYF. The CDR3 nucleotides are TGTGCCAGCAGCCCATACGTCGGCCCAGATACGCAGTATTTT.

This chain links TRBV20-1 with TRBJ2-7, with TRBD1 as a possible D gene (6 bases). The germline V gene has CDR1 DFQATT and CDR2 SNEGSKA (reference sequence). Trimming stripped 5 bases from V and 5 bases from J, with 10 bases between. The CDR3 is 11 amino acids. The CDR3 spells CSAAQGNEQYF. The CDR3 DNA reads as TGCAGTGCTGCCCAGGGGAACGAGCAGTACTTC.

V and J are TRBV19 and TRBJ1-5; 7 nucleotides align to TRBD1. The CDR3 consists of 15 residues. The J segment lost 1 base and the V segment lost 5 bases, leaving 5 bases of the junction unmatched. Germline V gene lookup returns CDR1 LNHDA and CDR2 SQIVND (reference sequence). The CDR3 sequence: CASSLGRGSNQPQHF. The CDR3 DNA reads TGTGCCAGTAGTCTCGGCAGGGGGAGCAATCAGCCCCAGCATTTT.

CDR3 sequence (DNA): TGTGCCAGCAGCGTAGGGTCGCTGGCTAATGAAAAACTGTTTTTT. Translated, it gives CASSVGSLANEKLFF. V is TRBV9 and J is TRBJ1-4; D is undetermined. The CDR3 contains 15 residues. Trimming removed 0 bases at V and 3 bases at J, with 9 bases between. Germline lookup yields CDR1 SGDLS and CDR2 YYNGEE.

This clone was counted only a few times. The chain links TRBV19 to TRBJ1-2, with a tentative D call TRBD1 (6 bases). The CDR3 covers 13 residues. Germline V gives CDR1 LNHDA, CDR2 SQIVND (reference sequence). With 3 bases removed from V and 4 bases from J, the gap between germline ends came to 9 bases. The CDR3 coding sequence is TGTGCCAGTAGTATGGGGACATCCTATGGCTACACCTTC. This translates into CASSMGTSYGYTF. Filled out from reference TRBV19 and TRBJ1-2, the complete variable domain reads DGGITQSPKYLFRKEGQNVTLSCEQNLNHDAMYWYRQDPGQGLRLIYYSQIVNDFQKGDIAEGYSVSREKKESFPLTVTSAQKNPTAFYLCASSMGTSYGYTFGSGTRLTVV.

The rearrangement links TRBV5-6 to TRBJ1-2, with D perhaps matching TRBD1 (6 bases). The CDR3 consists of 16 residues. Germline CDR1 reads SGHDT; CDR2 reads YYEEEE. Trimming pared 4 bases from V and 0 bases from J, leaving 16 bases between. The CDR3 nucleotides read TGTGCCAGCAGCCCCGCGGGACACGGACCTAACTATGGCTACACCTTC. It translates to CASSPAGHGPNYGYTF.

In this sample, this clone turned up a few times. The chain recombines TRBV29-1 with TRBJ1-2; D might be TRBD1 (5 bases). Trimming stripped 4 bases from V and 2 bases from J, with 8 bases between. Germline loops: CDR1 SQVTM, CDR2 ANQGSEA. The length of the CDR3 is 12 residues. CDR3 in amino acids: CSVGKGNYGYTF. CDR3 bases: TGCAGCGTTGGAAAGGGGAACTATGGCTACACCTTC.

This clone has just a few counts. This chain uses TRBV18 with TRBJ1-4, with no clear D. Per the germline V gene, CDR1 is KGHSH and CDR2 is LQKENI. The V gene lost 4 bases and the J gene lost 0 bases, with 9 bases spanning the gap. This CDR3 is built from 15 residues. CDR3 loop: CASSRSTATNEKLFF. The CDR3 DNA sequence: TGTGCCAGCTCACGGAGCACCGCAACTAATGAAAAACTGTTTTTT.

This clone appeared a single time. The chain links TRBV6-5 to TRBJ1-2; D call uncertain. V was trimmed by 9 bases and J by 7 bases, leaving 12 bases between them. Germline-derived CDR1 and CDR2 are MNHEY and SVGAGI. This CDR3 has 11 amino acids. The CDR3 sequence is CASDYRGGYTF. CDR3 nucleotide sequence: TGTGCCAGTGATTACCGGGGTGGCTACACCTTC.

The CDR3 DNA sequence: TGTGCCAGCAGTGAAGAGCGGGGACGGCGGTTCTTC. Translation gives CASSEERGRRFF. This chain uses TRBV12-3 or TRBV12-4 with TRBJ2-1; TRBD2 aligns across 7 bases. This CDR3 has 12 amino acids. V gave up 5 bases and J gave up 15 bases; unmatched junction bases: 10.

This chain joins TRBV12-3 or TRBV12-4 and TRBJ2-5, with no clear D. The CDR3 sequence is 13 residues long. V shed 6 bases and J shed 4 bases, with 12 bases lying between them. Here the CDR3 reads CASSHLMGETQYF. The CDR3 DNA sequence: TGTGCCAGCAGCCACCTCATGGGAGAGACCCAGTACTTC.

This chain joins TRBV18 and TRBJ2-4; tentatively, D is TRBD1 or TRBD2 (5 bases each). V lost 3 bases and J 0 bases, leaving 9 bases between the germline ends. This CDR3 spans 15 amino acids. Germline CDR1 and CDR2: KGHSH and LQKENI. The CDR3 sequence is CASSPEGLAKNIQYF. CDR3 nucleotides: TGTGCCAGCTCACCCGAGGGGCTAGCCAAAAACATTCAGTACTTC.

The chain carries TRBV7-9 and TRBJ1-4; D is ambiguous. Germline CDR1 and CDR2: SEHNR and FQNEAQ (reference sequence). Trimming took 1 base from V and 7 from J, leaving 7 bases between them. This CDR3 contains 13 residues. The CDR3 nucleotides read TGTGCCAGCAGCTTAGGCTGGGGTGAAAAACTGTTTTTT. It translates to CASSLGWGEKLFF.

This clone has a single count. This chain uses TRBV2 with TRBJ2-3; tentatively, D is TRBD1 (6 bases). The germline CDR1 and CDR2 sequences are SNHLY and FYNNEI. The V gene lost 5 bases and the J gene lost 0 bases, with 12 bases spanning the gap. The CDR3 extends over 15 amino acids. CDR3 nucleotide sequence: TGTGCCAGCAGTATCCAGGGGAGTAGCACAGATACGCAGTATTTT. Translating gives CASSIQGSSTDTQYF.

The chain is built from TRBV6-5 and TRBJ1-3; D call uncertain. Germline values: CDR1 MNHEY, CDR2 SVGAGI. The CDR3 consists of 13 residues. Trimming stripped 6 bases from V and 2 bases from J, with 8 bases between. In DNA form, the CDR3 reads TGTGCCAGCAGGCCAGAACCTGGAAACACCATATATTTT. It yields the protein CASRPEPGNTIYF.

V gene TRBV2 combines with J gene TRBJ2-3, with TRBD1 matching over 8 bases. This CDR3 is 15 amino acids long. V dropped 7 bases and J dropped 2; count of bases not matched to a gene: 8. Germline CDR1 reads SNHLY; CDR2 reads FYNNEI. Here the CDR3 reads CASNRQGLNTDTQYF. CDR3 nucleotides: TGTGCCAGCAATCGACAGGGGCTTAACACAGATACGCAGTATTTT.

This clone was seen just once. The V and J genes are TRBV27 and TRBJ2-5; D remains ambiguous. Germline V gene lookup returns CDR1 MNHEY and CDR2 SMNVEV (reference sequence). The CDR3 loop spans 15 amino acids. V gave up 5 bases and J gave up 1 base, with 14 bases separating them. The CDR3 is CASSPDWRAQETQYF. Here the CDR3 DNA reads TGTGCCAGCAGTCCCGACTGGAGAGCCCAAGAGACCCAGTACTTC.

This chain links TRBV19 with TRBJ2-6, with D maybe TRBD2 (6 bases). The length of the CDR3 is 18 residues. V was shortened by 0 bases and J by 4 bases, with 16 bases between the two germline ends. The germline V gene has CDR1 LNHDA and CDR2 SQIVND (reference sequence). As DNA, the CDR3 is TGTGCCAGTAGTATAGATGCGGGACGGGTTGGGGGGGCCAACGTCCTGACTTTC. Its translation: CASSIDAGRVGGANVLTF. The full variable domain, completed using reference TRBV19 and TRBJ2-6, is DGGITQSPKYLFRKEGQNVTLSCEQNLNHDAMYWYRQDPGQGLRLIYYSQIVNDFQKGDIAEGYSVSREKKESFPLTVTSAQKNPTAFYLCASSIDAGRVGGANVLTFGAGSRLTVL.

The V and J genes are TRBV19 and TRBJ1-4, with 7 bases lining up with TRBD1. Germline values: CDR1 LNHDA, CDR2 SQIVND (reference sequence). CDR3 length equals 15 residues. V was clipped by 5 bases and J by 4 bases; unmatched bases: 7. CDR3 coding DNA: TGTGCCAGTAGTCCAGCAGGGGGGAATAATGAAAAACTGTTTTTT. Translated: CASSPAGGNNEKLFF.

The chain uses TRBV10-3 and TRBJ1-4; D gene uncertain. V dropped 3 bases and J dropped 0 bases, with 8 bases sitting between them. Germline-derived CDR1 and CDR2 are ENHRY and SYGVKD. CDR3 length: 15 residues. This chain's CDR3 is CAISDRGTTNEKLFF. In nucleotides, the CDR3 is TGTGCCATCAGTGATAGAGGAACAACTAATGAAAAACTGTTTTTT.

The gene calls are TRBV3-1 (or the pseudogene TRBV3-2) and TRBJ2-1, with TRBD2 matching 8 bases. The CDR3 contains 15 residues. Germline V gene sequence: CDR1 LGHDT, CDR2 YNNKEL (reference sequence). V shed 4 bases and J 4 bases; nucleotides not matched to a gene: 6. CDR3 in DNA: TGTGCCAGCAGCCCCCAGCGGGGGAGTTACAATGAGCAGTTCTTC. It yields the protein CASSPQRGSYNEQFF.

This clone showed up just once. The chain is built from TRBV5-1 and TRBJ2-3; the match to TRBD2 covers 8 bases. The CDR3 extends over 16 amino acids. V shed 4 bases, J shed 2 bases, and the junction held 9 bases outside the gene matches. The germline gives CDR1 SGHRS, CDR2 YFSETQ. CDR3 residues: CASSPVAGGITDTQYF. As DNA, the CDR3 is TGCGCCAGCAGCCCCGTGGCGGGAGGTATCACAGATACGCAGTATTTT.

The chain joins TRBV30 to TRBJ2-3, with TRBD2 as a possible D gene (7 bases). V was pared by 3 bases and J by 7 bases, with 14 bases between. From germline, CDR1 is GTSNPN and CDR2 SVGIG (reference sequence). The CDR3 contains 13 residues. The CDR3 loop reads CAWSAGARNTQYF. The CDR3 nucleotides read TGTGCCTGGAGCGCGGGGGCTCGGAATACGCAGTATTTT. Drawing the rest from reference TRBV30 and TRBJ2-3, the complete variable domain is SQTIHQWPATLVQPVGSPLSLECTVEGTSNPNLYWYRQAAGRGLQLLFYSVGIGQISSEVPQNLSASRPQDRQFILSSKKLLLSDSGFYLCAWSAGARNTQYFGPGTRLTVL.

The rearrangement joins TRBV7-7 to TRBJ2-1; 15 nucleotides agree with TRBD2. This CDR3 is 18 amino acids long. After removal of 4 bases from V and 6 bases from J, the junction contained 10 bases not matched to a gene. Looked up from germline, CDR1 is SSHAT and CDR2 is FNYEAQ (reference sequence). In DNA, the CDR3 is TGTGCCAGCAGCTACCCCGAGGGACTAGCGGGGGGCACCAATGAGCAGTTCTTC. The encoded protein is CASSYPEGLAGGTNEQFF.